Listed here is a single TCR beta chain. Its antigen is still unknown. Sequencing was performed with immunoSEQ multiplex PCR; in TCRdb, only in-frame clones are kept and a portion is missing. Among some 35,000 clones listed, 75% were seen once. These data originate in a study of a mutant IDH1 vaccine in newly diagnosed glioma. Study-level information: Vaccination started 4-6 weeks after radiotherapy alone, or with temozolomide cycles.

Broader study findings: Any relationship between pseudoprogression and changes in top peripheral T cell clonotypes seemed absent.

As to time point: week 47, end of study. Every vaccination contained 300 ug of the mutant IDH1 20-mer peptide and was paired with topical imiquimod. In weeks 1, 3, 5, 7, 11, 15, 19 and 23, patients were immunized, eight times in all. New WHO grade 3 or 4 IDH1-mutant, ATRX-lost astrocytomas were present in all donors. This receptor was taken from a middle-aged man with glioma. The specimen was PBMCs, collected from a glioma patient whose treatment included an IDH1 peptide vaccine.

This CDR3 reads CASSQAMTGVGNTIYF. The CDR3 DNA is TGCGCCAGCAGCCAAGCTATGACAGGCGTCGGAAACACCATATATTTT. V and J are TRBV4-3 and TRBJ1-3, with a tentative D call TRBD1 (6 bases). CDR1 is LGHNA, CDR2 YSLEER, per germline. V was trimmed by 1 base and J by 4 bases, leaving 14 bases between them. This CDR3 spans 16 amino acids.